This T cell receptor beta chain originates from a study of shared clonotypes between healthy human individuals. Sequenced by immunoSEQ multiplex PCR; TCRdb stores in-frame clones only, minus some. The sample includes about 730,000 clones, 72% seen only once; the top ten take under 2%. The study enrolled healthy HIV-negative adults without recent acute infections or vaccinations as donors. This TCR came from a woman aged 25 to 45 in good health. The sequenced sample was memory CD4+ T cells sorted from blood. As for subset: CD45RA-negative fraction.

The CDR3: CASSLSRTSGRLTYEQYF. The CDR3 nucleotides read TGTGCCAGCAGTTTATCAAGGACTAGCGGGAGACTCACCTACGAGCAGTACTTC. The chain links TRBV27 to TRBJ2-7; TRBD2 matches at 13 bases. V lost 0 bases to trimming and J lost 2 bases; unmatched junction nucleotides: 7. The CDR3 totals 18 residues. The germline CDR1 and CDR2 sequences are MNHEY and SMNVEV (reference sequence).